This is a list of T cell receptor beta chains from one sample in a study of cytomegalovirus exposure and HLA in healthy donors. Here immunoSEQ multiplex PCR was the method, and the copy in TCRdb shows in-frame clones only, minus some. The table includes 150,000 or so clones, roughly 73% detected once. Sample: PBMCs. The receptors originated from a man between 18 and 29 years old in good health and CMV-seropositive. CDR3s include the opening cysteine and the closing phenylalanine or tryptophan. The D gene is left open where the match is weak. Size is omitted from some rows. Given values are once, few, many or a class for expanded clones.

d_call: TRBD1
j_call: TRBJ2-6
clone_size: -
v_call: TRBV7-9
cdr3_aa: CASSRDRVGSGANVLTF
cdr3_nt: TGTGCCAGCAGCCGGGACAGGGTCGGATCCGGGGCCAACGTCCTGACTTTC

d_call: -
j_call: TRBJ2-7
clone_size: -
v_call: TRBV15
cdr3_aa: CATGVGAGSSYEQYF
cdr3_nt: TGTGCCACCGGGGTTGGTGCGGGAAGCTCCTACGAGCAGTACTTC

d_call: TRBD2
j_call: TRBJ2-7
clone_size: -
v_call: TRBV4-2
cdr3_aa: CASSQGIRDYYEQYF
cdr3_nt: TGTGCCAGCAGCCAAGGGATCCGGGACTACTACGAGCAGTACTTC

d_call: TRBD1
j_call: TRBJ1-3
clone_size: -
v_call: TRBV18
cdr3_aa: CASSRQGLNSGNTIYF
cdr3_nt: TGTGCCAGCTCACGACAGGGGCTGAACTCTGGAAACACCATATATTTT

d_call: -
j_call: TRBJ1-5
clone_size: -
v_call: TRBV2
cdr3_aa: CASSEEGAGLQPQHF
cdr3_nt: TGTGCCAGCAGTGAAGAAGGCGCAGGCCTTCAGCCCCAGCATTTT

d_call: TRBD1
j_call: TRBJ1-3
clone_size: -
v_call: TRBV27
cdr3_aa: CASGTGTGNTIYF
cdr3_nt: TGTGCCAGCGGGACAGGGACTGGAAACACCATATATTTT

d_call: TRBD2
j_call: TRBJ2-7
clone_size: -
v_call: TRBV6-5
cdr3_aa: CASTRAGGRYEQYF
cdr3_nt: TGTGCCAGCACCCGGGCGGGAGGCCGGTACGAGCAGTACTTC

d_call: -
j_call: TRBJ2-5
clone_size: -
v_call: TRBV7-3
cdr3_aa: CASSEHVRGTQQETQYF
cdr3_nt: TGTGCCAGCAGCGAACACGTGAGGGGGACGCAACAAGAGACCCAGTACTTC

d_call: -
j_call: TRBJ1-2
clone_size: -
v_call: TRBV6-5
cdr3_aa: CASSYDRMDGYTF
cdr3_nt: TGTGCCAGCAGTTATGACAGGATGGATGGCTACACCTTC

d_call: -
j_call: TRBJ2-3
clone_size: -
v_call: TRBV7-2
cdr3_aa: CASSLNFLSTDTQYF
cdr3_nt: TGTGCCAGCAGCTTAAATTTCCTGAGCACAGATACGCAGTATTTT

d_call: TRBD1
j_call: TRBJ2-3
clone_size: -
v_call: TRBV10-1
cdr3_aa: CASSERGQGKSTDTQYF
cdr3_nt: TGCGCCAGCAGTGAAAGGGGACAGGGAAAAAGCACAGATACGCAGTATTTT

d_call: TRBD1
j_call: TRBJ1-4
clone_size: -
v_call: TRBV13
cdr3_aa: CASSLGPGGLPNEKLFF
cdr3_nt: TGTGCCAGCAGCTTAGGACCAGGGGGACTCCCTAATGAAAAACTGTTTTTT

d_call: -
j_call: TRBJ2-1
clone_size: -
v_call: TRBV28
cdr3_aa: CASKGLSSYNEQFF
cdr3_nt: TGTGCCAGCAAGGGACTGAGCTCCTACAATGAGCAGTTCTTC

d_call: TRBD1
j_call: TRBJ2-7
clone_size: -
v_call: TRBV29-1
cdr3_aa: CSVETGQESYEQYF
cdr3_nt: TGCAGCGTTGAAACGGGACAGGAGAGCTACGAGCAGTACTTC

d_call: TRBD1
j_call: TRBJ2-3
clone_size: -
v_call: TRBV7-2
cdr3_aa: CASSFGQAGDTQYF
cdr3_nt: TGTGCCAGCAGCTTTGGACAGGCGGGAGATACGCAGTATTTT

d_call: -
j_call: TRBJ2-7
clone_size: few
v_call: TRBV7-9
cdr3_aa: CASSLGLSKYEQYF
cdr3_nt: TGTGCCAGCAGCTTAGGACTTTCTAAATACGAGCAGTACTTC

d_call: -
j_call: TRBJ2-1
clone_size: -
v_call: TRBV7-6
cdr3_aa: CASSSMGDEQFF
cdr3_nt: TGTGCCAGCAGCTCGATGGGAGATGAGCAGTTCTTC

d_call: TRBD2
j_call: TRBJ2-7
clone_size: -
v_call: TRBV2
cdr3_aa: CASSGLARNYEQYF
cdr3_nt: TGTGCCAGCAGTGGACTAGCGAGAAACTACGAGCAGTACTTC

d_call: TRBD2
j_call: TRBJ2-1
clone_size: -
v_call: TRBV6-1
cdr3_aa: CASSQGTRGLAVNEQFF
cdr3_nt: TGTGCCAGCAGTCAAGGGACACGGGGACTAGCGGTCAATGAGCAGTTCTTC

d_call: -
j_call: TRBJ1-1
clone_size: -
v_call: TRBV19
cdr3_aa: CASSIGSLRSTEAFF
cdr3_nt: TGTGCCAGTAGTATAGGGTCCCTGAGGAGCACTGAAGCTTTCTTT

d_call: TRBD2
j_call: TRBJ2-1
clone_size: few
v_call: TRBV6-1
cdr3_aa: CASPGTSGTYNEQFF
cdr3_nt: TGTGCCAGTCCCGGGACTAGCGGCACCTACAATGAGCAGTTCTTC

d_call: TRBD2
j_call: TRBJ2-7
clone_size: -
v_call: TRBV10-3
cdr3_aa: CAISEGPLAGSYEQYF
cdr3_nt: TGTGCCATCAGTGAAGGCCCCCTAGCGGGGTCCTACGAGCAGTACTTC

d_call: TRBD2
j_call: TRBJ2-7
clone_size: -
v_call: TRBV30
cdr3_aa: CAWSTPGTSGSTDEQYF
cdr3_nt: TGTGCCTGGAGTACGCCCGGGACTAGCGGGAGTACCGACGAGCAGTACTTC

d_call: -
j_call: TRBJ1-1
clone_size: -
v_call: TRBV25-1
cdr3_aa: CASSIRTEAFF
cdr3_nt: TGTGCCAGCAGTATCCGCACTGAAGCTTTCTTT

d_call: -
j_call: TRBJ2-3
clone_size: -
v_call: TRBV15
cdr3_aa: CATSRDRGAATDTQYF
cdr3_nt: TGTGCCACCAGCAGAGACCGCGGGGCGGCAACAGATACGCAGTATTTT

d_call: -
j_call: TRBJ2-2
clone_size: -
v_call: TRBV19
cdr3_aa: CASSKDRIANTGELFF
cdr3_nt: TGTGCCAGTAGTAAAGACAGGATCGCGAACACCGGGGAGCTGTTTTTT